The entry that follows covers one TCR beta chain sequence. The study used thymus tissue resected during corrective heart surgery. The data belong to a study of human thymus T cells. TCRdb's table, derived via immunoSEQ multiplex PCR, lists solely in-frame clones and lacks some. Here the sample spans fewer than 85,000 clones, 95% being singletons. V was trimmed by 2 bases and J by 0 bases, leaving 19 bases between them. Germline V CDR1 and CDR2: MNHNS, SASEGT. This CDR3 region has 18 residues. Sequencing was performed on thymus tissue. This TCR was recovered from a girl under three years old with a congenital heart defect but otherwise immunologically healthy. The rearrangement uses TRBV6-1 and TRBJ1-1, with D tentatively TRBD1 (5 bases). CDR3 sequence: CASSEYGPAADMNTEAFF. CDR3 DNA sequence: TGTGCCAGCAGTGAATATGGACCTGCGGCGGACATGAACACTGAAGCTTTCTTT.